Presented here are 2 T cell receptor beta chains from one specimen sequenced in a study of T cell repertoires in cytomegalovirus infection. TCRdb used MiXCR to reprocess the reads, holding one entry per CDR3 protein. This table has around 740,000 distinct CDR3 sequences, 35% to 45% appearing once. The specimen sequenced was PBMCs. The receptors were gathered from a human donor in good health (CMV status not recorded). Some clones in this sample may be carry-over from other donors' samples.

The DNA of the CDR3 is TGTGCCAGTAGTGCACAAGCGGGACTTAGACCGAATGAGCAGTTCTTC. Translated: CASSAQAGLRPNEQFF. The chain links TRBV19 to TRBJ2-1; 7 nucleotides agree with TRBD2. Germline V CDR1 and CDR2: LNHDA, SQIVND (reference sequence). The CDR3 is 16 amino acids. Unmatched junction bases numbered 14, after V lost 5 bases and J lost 7 bases. The entire variable domain, with the rest obtained from reference TRBV19 and TRBJ2-1, is as follows: DGGITQSPKYLFRKEGQNVTLSCEQNLNHDAMYWYRQDPGQGLRLIYYSQIVNDFQKGDIAEGYSVSREKKESFPLTVTSAQKNPTAFYLCASSAQAGLRPNEQFFGPGTRLTVL.

A remark on this clonotype: Likely a read error: the CDR3 ends without its conserved phenylalanine or tryptophan. This chain's CDR3 is CASSPSWTAGETQYL. The CDR3 DNA reads TGTGCCAGTAGCCCGTCTTGGACCGCCGGGGAGACCCAGTACTTA. The gene calls are TRBV19 and TRBJ2-5, with D unclear. V gave up 6 bases and J gave up 5 bases, with 19 bases separating them. This CDR3 is built from 15 residues. Per the germline V gene, CDR1 is LNHDA and CDR2 is SQIVND (reference sequence).